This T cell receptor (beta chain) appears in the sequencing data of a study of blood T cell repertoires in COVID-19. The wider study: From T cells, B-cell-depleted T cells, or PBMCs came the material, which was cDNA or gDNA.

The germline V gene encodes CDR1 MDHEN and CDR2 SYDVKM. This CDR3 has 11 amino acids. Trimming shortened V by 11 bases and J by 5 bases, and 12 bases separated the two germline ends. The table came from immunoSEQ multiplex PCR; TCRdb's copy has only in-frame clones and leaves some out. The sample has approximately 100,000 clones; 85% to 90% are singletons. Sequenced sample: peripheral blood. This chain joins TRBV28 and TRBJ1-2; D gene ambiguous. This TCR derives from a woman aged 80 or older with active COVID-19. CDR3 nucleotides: TGTGCCTCATCCACAAAATATGGCTACACCTTC. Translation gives CASSTKYGYTF.